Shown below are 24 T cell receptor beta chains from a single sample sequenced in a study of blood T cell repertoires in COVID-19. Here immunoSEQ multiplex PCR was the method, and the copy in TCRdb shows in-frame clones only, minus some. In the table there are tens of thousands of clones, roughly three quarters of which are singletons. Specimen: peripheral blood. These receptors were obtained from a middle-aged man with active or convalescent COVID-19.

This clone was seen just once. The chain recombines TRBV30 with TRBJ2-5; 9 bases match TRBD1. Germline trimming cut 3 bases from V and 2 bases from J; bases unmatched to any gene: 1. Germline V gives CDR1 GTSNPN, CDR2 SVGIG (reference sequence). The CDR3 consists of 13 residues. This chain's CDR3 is CAWRDRGQETQYF. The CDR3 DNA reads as TGTGCCTGGAGGGACAGGGGACAAGAGACCCAGTACTTC.

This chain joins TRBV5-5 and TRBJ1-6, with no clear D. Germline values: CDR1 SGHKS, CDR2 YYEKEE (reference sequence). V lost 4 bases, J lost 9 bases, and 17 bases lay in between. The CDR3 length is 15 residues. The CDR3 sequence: CASSVSGISGSPLHF. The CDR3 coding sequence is TGTGCCAGCAGCGTTTCCGGGATATCAGGTTCACCCCTCCACTTT.

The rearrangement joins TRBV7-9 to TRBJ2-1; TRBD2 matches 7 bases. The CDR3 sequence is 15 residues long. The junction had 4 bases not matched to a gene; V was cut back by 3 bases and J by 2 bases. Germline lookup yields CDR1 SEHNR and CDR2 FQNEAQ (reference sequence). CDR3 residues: CASSLGEGPYNEQFF. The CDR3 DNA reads TGTGCCAGCAGCTTGGGGGAGGGCCCCTACAATGAGCAGTTCTTC.

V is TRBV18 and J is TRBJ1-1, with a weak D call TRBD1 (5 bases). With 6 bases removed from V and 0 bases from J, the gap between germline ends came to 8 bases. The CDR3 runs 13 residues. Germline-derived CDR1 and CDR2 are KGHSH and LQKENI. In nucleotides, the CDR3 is TGTGCCAGCTCCGGACAAATGAACACTGAAGCTTTCTTT. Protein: CASSGQMNTEAFF.

The chain's CDR3 is CASSGRQGGVQPQHF. The CDR3 bases are TGTGCCAGCAGTGGTCGGCAGGGGGGTGTTCAGCCCCAGCATTTT. The chain combines TRBV2 with TRBJ1-5, with 7 positions matching TRBD1. Trimming cost V 4 bases and J 6 bases; bases outside gene matches: 9. The germline V gene has CDR1 SNHLY and CDR2 FYNNEI. There are 15 residues in the CDR3.

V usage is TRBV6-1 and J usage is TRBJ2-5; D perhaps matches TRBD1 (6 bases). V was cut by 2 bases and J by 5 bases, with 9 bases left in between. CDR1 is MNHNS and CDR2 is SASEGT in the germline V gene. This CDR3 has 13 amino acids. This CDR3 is CASSETGWETQYF. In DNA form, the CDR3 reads TGTGCCAGCAGTGAAACAGGGTGGGAGACCCAGTACTTC.

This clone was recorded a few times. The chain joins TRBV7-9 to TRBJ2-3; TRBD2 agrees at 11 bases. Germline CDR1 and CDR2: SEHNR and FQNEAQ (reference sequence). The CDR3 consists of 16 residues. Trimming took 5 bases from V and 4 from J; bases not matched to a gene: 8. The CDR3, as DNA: TGTGCCAGCAGCCTTAGCGGGAGGGCCACTCCAGATACGCAGTATTTT. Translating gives CASSLSGRATPDTQYF. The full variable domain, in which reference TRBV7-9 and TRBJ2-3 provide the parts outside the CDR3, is DTGVSQNPRHKITKRGQNVTFRCDPISEHNRLYWYRQTLGQGPEFLTYFQNEAQLEKSRLLSDRFSAERPKGSFSTLEIQRTEQGDSAMYLCASSLSGRATPDTQYFGPGTRLTVL.

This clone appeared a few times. CDR3 loop: CASSWGTRSEAFF. The CDR3 DNA reads TGTGCCAGCAGTTGGGGGACACGTTCTGAAGCTTTCTTT. This chain joins TRBV27 and TRBJ1-1; a weak D match, TRBD1 (6 bases). Trimming shortened V by 4 bases and J by 6 bases, and 12 bases separated the two germline ends. Germline CDR1 and CDR2: MNHEY and SMNVEV (reference sequence). This CDR3 has 13 amino acids.

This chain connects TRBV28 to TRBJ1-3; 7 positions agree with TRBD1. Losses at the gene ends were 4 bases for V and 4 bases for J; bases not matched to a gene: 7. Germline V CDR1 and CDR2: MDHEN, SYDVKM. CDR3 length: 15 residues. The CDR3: CASSSGTAVGNTIYF. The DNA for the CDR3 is TGTGCCAGCAGTTCCGGGACAGCGGTCGGAAACACCATATATTTT.

CDR3 in DNA: TGTGCCAGCAGTCGACAGGGGGAGAGGCCCCAGCATTTT. Translating it yields CASSRQGERPQHF. The chain combines TRBV12-3 or TRBV12-4 with TRBJ1-5; 9 bases match TRBD1. The CDR3 consists of 13 residues. The V and J ends lost 5 bases and 9 bases, in that order; junction bases with no gene match: 5.

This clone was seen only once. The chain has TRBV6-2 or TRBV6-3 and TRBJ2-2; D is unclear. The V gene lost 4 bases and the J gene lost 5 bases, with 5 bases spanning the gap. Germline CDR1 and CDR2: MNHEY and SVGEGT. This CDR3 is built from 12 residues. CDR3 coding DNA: TGTGCCAGCAGTTTCCATACCGGGGAGCTGTTTTTT. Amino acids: CASSFHTGELFF.

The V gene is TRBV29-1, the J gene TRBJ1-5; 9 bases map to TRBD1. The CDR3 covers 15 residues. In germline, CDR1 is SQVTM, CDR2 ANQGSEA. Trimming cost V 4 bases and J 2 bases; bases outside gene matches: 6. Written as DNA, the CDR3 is TGCAGCGTTGTAACAGGGGGCGGCGGCAATCAGCCCCAGCATTTT. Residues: CSVVTGGGGNQPQHF.

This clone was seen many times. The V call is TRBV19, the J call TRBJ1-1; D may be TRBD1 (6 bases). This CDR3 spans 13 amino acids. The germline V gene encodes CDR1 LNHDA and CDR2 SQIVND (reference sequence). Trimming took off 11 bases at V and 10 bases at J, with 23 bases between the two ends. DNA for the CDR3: TGTGCCCGCCAAGGGGGGGAGGGGGGGGGAGCTTTCTTT. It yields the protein CARQGGEGGGAFF.

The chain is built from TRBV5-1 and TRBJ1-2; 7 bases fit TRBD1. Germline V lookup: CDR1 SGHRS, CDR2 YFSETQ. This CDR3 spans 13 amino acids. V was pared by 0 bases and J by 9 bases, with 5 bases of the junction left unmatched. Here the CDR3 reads CASSLGAGGSYTF. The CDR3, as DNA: TGCGCCAGCAGCTTGGGGGCAGGGGGAAGCTACACCTTC.

The CDR3 loop reads CAISQGEDQPQHF. The DNA of the CDR3 is TGTGCCATCAGCCAGGGGGAGGATCAGCCCCAGCATTTT. The V and J genes are TRBV10-3 and TRBJ1-5, with TRBD1 identical over 7 bases. Germline values: CDR1 ENHRY, CDR2 SYGVKD. The CDR3 is 13 residues long. The junction had 4 bases not matched to a gene; V was cut back by 6 bases and J by 5 bases.

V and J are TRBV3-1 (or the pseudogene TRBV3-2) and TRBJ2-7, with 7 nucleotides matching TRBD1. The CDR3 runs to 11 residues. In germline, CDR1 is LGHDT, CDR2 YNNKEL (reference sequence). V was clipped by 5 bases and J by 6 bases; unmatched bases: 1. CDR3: CASSRGREQYF. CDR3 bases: TGTGCCAGCAGCAGGGGGCGCGAGCAGTACTTC.

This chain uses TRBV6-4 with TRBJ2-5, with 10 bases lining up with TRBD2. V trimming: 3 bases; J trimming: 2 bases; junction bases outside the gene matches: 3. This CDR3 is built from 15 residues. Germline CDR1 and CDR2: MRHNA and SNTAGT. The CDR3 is CASSEGAGGQETQYF. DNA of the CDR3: TGTGCCAGCAGTGAAGGAGCGGGGGGGCAAGAGACCCAGTACTTC.

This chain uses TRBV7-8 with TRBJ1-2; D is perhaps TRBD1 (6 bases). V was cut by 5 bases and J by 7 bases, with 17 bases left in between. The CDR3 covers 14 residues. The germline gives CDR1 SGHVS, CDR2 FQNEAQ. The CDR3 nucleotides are TGTGCCAGCAGCGCAACCAGGGGAGAAGGTGGCTACACCTTC. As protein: CASSATRGEGGYTF.

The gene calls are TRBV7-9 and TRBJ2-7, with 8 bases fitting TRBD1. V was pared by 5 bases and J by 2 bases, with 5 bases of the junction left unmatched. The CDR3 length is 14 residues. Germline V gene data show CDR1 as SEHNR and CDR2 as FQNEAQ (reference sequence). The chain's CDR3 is CASSLSGGPYEQYF. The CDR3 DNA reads TGTGCCAGCAGCCTTTCAGGGGGCCCCTACGAGCAGTACTTC.

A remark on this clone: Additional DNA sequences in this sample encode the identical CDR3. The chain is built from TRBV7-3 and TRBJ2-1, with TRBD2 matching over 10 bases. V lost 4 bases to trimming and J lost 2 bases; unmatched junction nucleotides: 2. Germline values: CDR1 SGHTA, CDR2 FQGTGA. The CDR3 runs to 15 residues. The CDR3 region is CASSSSGGAYNEQFF. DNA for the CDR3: TGTGCCAGCAGCTCAAGCGGGGGGGCCTACAATGAGCAGTTCTTC.

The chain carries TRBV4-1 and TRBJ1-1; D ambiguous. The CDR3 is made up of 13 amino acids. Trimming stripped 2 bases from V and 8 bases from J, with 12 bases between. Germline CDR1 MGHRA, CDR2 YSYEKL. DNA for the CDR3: TGCGCCAGCAGCCAAACGCGGTCCCCCGAAGCTTTCTTT. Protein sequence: CASSQTRSPEAFF.

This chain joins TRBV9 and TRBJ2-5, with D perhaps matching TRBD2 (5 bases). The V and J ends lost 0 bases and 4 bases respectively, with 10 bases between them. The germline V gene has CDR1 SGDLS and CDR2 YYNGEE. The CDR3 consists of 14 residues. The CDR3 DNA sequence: TGTGCCAGCAGCGTAGGTTACGCGGGAGAGACCCAGTACTTC. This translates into CASSVGYAGETQYF.

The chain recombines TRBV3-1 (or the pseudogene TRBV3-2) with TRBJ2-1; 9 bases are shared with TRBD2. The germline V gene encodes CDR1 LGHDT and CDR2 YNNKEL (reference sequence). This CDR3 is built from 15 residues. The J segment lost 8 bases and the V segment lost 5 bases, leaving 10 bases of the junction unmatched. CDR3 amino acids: CASSWRSSGSYEQFF. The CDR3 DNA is TGTGCCAGCAGCTGGAGGAGTAGCGGGAGCTATGAGCAGTTCTTC.

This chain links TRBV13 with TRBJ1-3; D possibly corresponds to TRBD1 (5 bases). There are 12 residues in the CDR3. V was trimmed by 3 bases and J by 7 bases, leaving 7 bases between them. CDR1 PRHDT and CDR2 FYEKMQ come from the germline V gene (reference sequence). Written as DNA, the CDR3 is TGTGCCAGCAGCTTCGGGGGGAACACCATATATTTT. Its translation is CASSFGGNTIYF.